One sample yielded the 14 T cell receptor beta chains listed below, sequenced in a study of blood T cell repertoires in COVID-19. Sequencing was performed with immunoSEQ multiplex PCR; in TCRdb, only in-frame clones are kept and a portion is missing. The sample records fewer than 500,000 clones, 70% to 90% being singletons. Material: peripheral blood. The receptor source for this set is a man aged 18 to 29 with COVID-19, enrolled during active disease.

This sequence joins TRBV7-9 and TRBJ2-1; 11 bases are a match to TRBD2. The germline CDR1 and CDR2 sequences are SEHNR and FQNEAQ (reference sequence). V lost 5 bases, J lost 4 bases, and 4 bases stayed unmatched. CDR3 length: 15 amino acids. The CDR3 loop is CASSHSGGAYNEQFF. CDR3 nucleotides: TGTGCCAGCAGCCATAGCGGGGGGGCGTACAATGAGCAGTTCTTC. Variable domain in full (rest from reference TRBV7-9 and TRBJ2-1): DTGVSQNPRHKITKRGQNVTFRCDPISEHNRLYWYRQTLGQGPEFLTYFQNEAQLEKSRLLSDRFSAERPKGSFSTLEIQRTEQGDSAMYLCASSHSGGAYNEQFFGPGTRLTVL.

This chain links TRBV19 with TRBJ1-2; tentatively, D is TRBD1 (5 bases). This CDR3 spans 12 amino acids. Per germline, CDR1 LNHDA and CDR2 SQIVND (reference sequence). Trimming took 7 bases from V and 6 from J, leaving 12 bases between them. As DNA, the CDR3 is TGTGCCAGTACAGACAGTGGGCATGGCTACACCTTC. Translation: CASTDSGHGYTF.

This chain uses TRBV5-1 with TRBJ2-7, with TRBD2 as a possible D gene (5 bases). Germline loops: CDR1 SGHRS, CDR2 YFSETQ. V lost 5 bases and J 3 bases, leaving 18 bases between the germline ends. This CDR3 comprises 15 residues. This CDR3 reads CASSAGLLSGYEQYF. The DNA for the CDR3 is TGCGCCAGCAGTGCGGGCCTGCTTTCCGGCTACGAGCAGTACTTC. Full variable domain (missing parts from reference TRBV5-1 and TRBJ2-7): KAGVTQTPRYLIKTRGQQVTLSCSPISGHRSVSWYQQTPGQGLQFLFEYFSETQRNKGNFPGRFSGRQFSNSRSEMNVSTLELGDSALYLCASSAGLLSGYEQYFGPGTRLTVT.

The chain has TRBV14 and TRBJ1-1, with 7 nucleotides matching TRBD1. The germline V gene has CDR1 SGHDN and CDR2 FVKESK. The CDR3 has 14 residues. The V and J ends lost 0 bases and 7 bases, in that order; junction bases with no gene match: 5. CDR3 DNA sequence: TGTGCCAGCAGCCAAGATGGGGACAGAATTGAAGCTTTCTTT. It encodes CASSQDGDRIEAFF.

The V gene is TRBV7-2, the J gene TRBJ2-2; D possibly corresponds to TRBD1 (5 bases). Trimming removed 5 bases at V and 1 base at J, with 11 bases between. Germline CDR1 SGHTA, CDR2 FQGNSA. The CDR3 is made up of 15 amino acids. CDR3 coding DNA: TGTGCCAGCAGCACAACAGGAGTGAACACCGGGGAGCTGTTTTTT. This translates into CASSTTGVNTGELFF. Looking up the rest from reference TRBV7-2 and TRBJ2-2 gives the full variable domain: GAGVSQSPSNKVTEKGKDVELRCDPISGHTALYWYRQSLGQGLEFLIYFQGNSAPDKSGLPSDRFSAERTGGSVSTLTIQRTQQEDSAVYLCASSTTGVNTGELFFGEGSRLTVL.

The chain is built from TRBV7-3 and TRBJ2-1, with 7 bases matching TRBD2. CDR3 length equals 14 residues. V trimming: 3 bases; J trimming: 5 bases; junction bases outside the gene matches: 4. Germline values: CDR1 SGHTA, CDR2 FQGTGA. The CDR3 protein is CASSFAGEHNEQFF. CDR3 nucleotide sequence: TGTGCCAGCAGCTTCGCGGGGGAGCACAATGAGCAGTTCTTC.

The CDR3 spells CASSPAGGFTEAFF. DNA of the CDR3: TGCGCCAGCAGCCCGGCGGGCGGGTTCACTGAAGCTTTCTTT. The rearrangement uses TRBV5-1 and TRBJ1-1; D not certain. The CDR3 extends over 14 amino acids. Trimming left V 4 bases short and J 4 bases short, with 14 bases between. Per germline, CDR1 SGHRS and CDR2 YFSETQ. Variable domain in full (rest from reference TRBV5-1 and TRBJ1-1): KAGVTQTPRYLIKTRGQQVTLSCSPISGHRSVSWYQQTPGQGLQFLFEYFSETQRNKGNFPGRFSGRQFSNSRSEMNVSTLELGDSALYLCASSPAGGFTEAFFGQGTRLTVV.

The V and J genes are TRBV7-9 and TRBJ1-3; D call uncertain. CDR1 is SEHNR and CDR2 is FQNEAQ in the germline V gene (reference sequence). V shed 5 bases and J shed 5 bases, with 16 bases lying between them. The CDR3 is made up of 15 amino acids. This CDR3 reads CASSTTRELRNTIYF. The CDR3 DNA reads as TGTGCCAGCAGCACTACACGAGAGCTTAGAAACACCATATATTTT.

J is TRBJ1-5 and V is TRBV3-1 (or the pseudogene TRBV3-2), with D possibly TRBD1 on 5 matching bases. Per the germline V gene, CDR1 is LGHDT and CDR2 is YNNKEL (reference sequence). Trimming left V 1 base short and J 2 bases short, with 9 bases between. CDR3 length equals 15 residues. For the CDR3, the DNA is TGTGCCAGCAGCCAAGCGGGGGTTGGCAATCAGCCCCAGCATTTT. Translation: CASSQAGVGNQPQHF.

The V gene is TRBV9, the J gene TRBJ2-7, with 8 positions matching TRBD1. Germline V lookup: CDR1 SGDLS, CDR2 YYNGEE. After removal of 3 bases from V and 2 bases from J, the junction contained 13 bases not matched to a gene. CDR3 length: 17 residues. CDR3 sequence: CASSAHAGTGETYEQYF. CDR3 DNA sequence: TGTGCCAGCAGCGCTCATGCCGGGACAGGTGAAACCTACGAGCAGTACTTC.

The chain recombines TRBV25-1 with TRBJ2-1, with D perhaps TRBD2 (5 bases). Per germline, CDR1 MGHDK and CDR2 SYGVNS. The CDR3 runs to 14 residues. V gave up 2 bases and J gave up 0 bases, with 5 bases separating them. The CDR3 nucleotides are TGTGCCAGCAGTGAAAGCGGCTCCTACAATGAGCAGTTCTTC. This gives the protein CASSESGSYNEQFF.

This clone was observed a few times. In DNA, the CDR3 is TGTGCCACCAGTGATGCGGGAGAGACAGATACGCAGTATTTT. Protein: CATSDAGETDTQYF. The chain is built from TRBV24-1 and TRBJ2-3; 7 bases line up with TRBD2. CDR1 KGHDR and CDR2 SFDVKD come from the germline V gene. V trimming: 3 bases; J trimming: 3 bases; junction bases outside the gene matches: 2. The CDR3 covers 14 residues.

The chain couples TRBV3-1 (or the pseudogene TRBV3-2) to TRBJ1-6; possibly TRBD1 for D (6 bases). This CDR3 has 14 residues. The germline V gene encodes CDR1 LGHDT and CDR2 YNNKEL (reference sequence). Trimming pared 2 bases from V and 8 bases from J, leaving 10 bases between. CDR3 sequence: CASSQPGADSPLHF. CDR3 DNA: TGTGCCAGCAGCCAACCAGGGGCGGATTCACCCCTCCACTTT.

The CDR3 DNA sequence: TGTGCCAGCAGCCAAGCGGGGGGGATTTCGTACGAGCAGTACTTC. Translation: CASSQAGGISYEQYF. The chain carries TRBV7-2 and TRBJ2-7, with TRBD2 identical over 10 bases. Germline CDR1 is SGHTA and CDR2 is FQGNSA. The CDR3 spans 15 residues. V dropped 5 bases and J dropped 4; count of bases not matched to a gene: 8.